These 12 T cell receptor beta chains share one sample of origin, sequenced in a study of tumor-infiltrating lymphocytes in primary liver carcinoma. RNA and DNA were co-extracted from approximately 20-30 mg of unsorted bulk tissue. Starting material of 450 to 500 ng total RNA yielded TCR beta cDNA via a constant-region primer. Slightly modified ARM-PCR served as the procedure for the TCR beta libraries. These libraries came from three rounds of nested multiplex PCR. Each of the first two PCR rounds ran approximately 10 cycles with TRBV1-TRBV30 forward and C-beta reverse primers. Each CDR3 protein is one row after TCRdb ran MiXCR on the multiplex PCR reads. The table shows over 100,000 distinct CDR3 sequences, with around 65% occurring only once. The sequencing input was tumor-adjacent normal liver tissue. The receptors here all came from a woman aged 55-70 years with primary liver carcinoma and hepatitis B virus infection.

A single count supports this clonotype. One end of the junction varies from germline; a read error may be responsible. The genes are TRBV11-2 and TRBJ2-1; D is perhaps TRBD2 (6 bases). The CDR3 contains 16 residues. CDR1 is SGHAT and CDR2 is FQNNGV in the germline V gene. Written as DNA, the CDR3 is TGTACCAGCAGCCCTCTCGGGAGCGAGTCCTACAACGATCAGTTCTTC. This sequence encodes CTSSPLGSESYNDQFF.

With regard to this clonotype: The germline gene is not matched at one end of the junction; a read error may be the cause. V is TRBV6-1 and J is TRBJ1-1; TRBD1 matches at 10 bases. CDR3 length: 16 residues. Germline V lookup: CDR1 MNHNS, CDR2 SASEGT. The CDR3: CASSEAAGTGDTEASF. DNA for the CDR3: TGTGCCAGCAGTGAAGCGGCCGGGACAGGGGACACTGAAGCTTCCTTT.

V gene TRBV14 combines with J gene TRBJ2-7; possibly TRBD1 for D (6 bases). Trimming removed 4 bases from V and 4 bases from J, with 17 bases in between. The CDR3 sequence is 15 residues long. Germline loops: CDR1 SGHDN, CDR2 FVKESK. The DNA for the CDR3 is TGTGCCAGCAGCCTACGCCGGACAGAGGCATACGAGCAGTACTTC. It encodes CASSLRRTEAYEQYF.

CDR3 nucleotide sequence: TGTGCCAGCGCCATGACGGGCTTCTCTGGGGCCAACGTCCTGACTTTC. Translated, it gives CASAMTGFSGANVLTF. The gene calls are TRBV5-8 and TRBJ2-6; no definite D call. V was shortened by 7 bases and J by 0 bases, with 14 bases between the two germline ends. From germline, CDR1 is SGHTS and CDR2 YDEGEE. The CDR3 runs to 16 residues.

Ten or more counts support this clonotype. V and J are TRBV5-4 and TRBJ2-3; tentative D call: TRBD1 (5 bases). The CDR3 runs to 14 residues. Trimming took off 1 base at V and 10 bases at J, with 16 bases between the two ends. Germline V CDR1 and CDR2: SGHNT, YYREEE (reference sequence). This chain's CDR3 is CASSLLQTGTSQYF. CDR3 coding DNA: TGTGCCAGCAGCTTGCTACAAACAGGTACATCGCAGTATTTT.

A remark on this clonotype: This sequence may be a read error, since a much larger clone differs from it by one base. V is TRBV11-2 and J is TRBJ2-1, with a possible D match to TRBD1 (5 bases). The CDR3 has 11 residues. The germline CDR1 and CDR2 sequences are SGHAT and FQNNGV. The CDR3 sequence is CASRQLNEHFF. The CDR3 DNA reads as TGTGCCAGCCGACAGCTTAATGAGCACTTCTTC.

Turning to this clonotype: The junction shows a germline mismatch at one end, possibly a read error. The CDR3, as DNA: TGTGCCAGTACTTGGTCGCGGGACGAGCACTTCTTC. As protein: CASTWSRDEHFF. The chain is built from TRBV6-6 and TRBJ2-1, with TRBD2 as a possible D gene (6 bases). This CDR3 region has 12 residues. The germline gives CDR1 MNHNY, CDR2 SVGAGI (reference sequence).

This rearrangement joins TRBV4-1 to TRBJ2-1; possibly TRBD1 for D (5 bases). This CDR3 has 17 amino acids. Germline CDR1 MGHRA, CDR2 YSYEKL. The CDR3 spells CVGSQESELGPMSEQFF. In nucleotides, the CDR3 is TGCGTCGGCAGCCAAGAGAGCGAGTTGGGGCCGATGAGCGAGCAGTTCTTC.

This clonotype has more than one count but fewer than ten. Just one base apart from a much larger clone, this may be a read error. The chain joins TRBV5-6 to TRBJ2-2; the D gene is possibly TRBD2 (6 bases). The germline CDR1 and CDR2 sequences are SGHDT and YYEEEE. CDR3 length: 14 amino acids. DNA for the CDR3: TGTGCCAGCAGCCGGGACTTGTGGATCGGGGGGCTGTTTTTT. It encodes CASSRDLWIGGLFF.

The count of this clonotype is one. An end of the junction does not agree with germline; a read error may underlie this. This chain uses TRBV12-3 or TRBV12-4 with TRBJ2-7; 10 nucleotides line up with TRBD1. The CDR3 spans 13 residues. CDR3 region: CASNRQGAGEHYF. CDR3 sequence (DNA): TGTGCCAGTAATCGACAGGGGGCAGGCGAGCACTACTTC.

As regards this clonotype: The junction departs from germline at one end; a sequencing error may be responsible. As DNA, the CDR3 is TGTGCCAGCAGCGAAGGGACTAGCGGGTTCGTAGGGATCGGGGGGCTGTTTTTT. Translating gives CASSEGTSGFVGIGGLFF. The chain has TRBV7-8 and TRBJ2-2; 12 bases line up with TRBD2. Germline V gene data show CDR1 as SGHVS and CDR2 as FQNEAQ. There are 18 residues in the CDR3.

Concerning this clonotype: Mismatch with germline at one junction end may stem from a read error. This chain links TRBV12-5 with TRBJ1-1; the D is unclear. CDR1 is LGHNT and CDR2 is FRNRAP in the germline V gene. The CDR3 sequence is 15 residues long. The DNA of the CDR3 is TGTGTTAGTACTTTACAGCCTAACATGAACACTGAAGCTTTCTTT. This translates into CVSTLQPNMNTEAFF.